This entry lists 2 T cell receptor beta chains sequenced from one sample in a study of high-grade serous ovarian cancer treatment subgroups. Tumor samples were obtained before definitive surgery or chemotherapy. The method was immunoSEQ multiplex PCR; TCRdb's version includes in-frame clones alone and lacks a portion of them. The data show about 4,400 clones, about 70% seen once. The sequenced sample consisted of tumor tissue. These receptors were taken from a human donor with high-grade serous ovarian cancer.

V usage is TRBV27 and J usage is TRBJ2-7; D is unresolved. The V gene's germline CDR1 is MNHEY and CDR2 SMNVEV (reference sequence). This CDR3 comprises 14 residues. The V end was cut by 5 bases, the J end by 9 bases, with 20 bases between. CDR3 sequence reads: CASSRRPRSPRQYV. CDR3 DNA: TGTGCCAGCAGTCGTCGCCCCAGGAGCCCCCGGCAGTACGTC.

The chain has TRBV4-1 and TRBJ1-1; no clear D. Germline V gives CDR1 MGHRA, CDR2 YSYEKL. CDR3 length: 13 residues. Trimming pared 5 bases from V and 5 bases from J, leaving 12 bases between. CDR3 region: CASSYWGGTEAFF. The DNA of the CDR3 is TGCGCCAGCAGCTACTGGGGAGGAACTGAAGCTTTCTTT.